These 29 T cell receptor beta chains were all obtained from the same sample, sequenced in a study of shared clonotypes between healthy human individuals. Here immunoSEQ multiplex PCR was the method, and the copy in TCRdb shows in-frame clones only, minus some. The top ten clones hold around 0.14% of a sample with roughly 2.6 million clones, 90% to 95% of them seen once. Sequenced input: naive CD4+ T cells sorted from blood. Indicated subset: CD45RA+ positively selected. The source of these receptors is a man aged 18-30 years in good health.

Of note for this clone: Distinct nucleotide sequences in the sample also encode this CDR3. V gene TRBV6-1 combines with J gene TRBJ1-2, with 8 bases fitting TRBD1. CDR3 length: 15 residues. The V and J ends lost 0 bases and 7 bases, in that order; junction bases with no gene match: 7. CDR1 MNHNS and CDR2 SASEGT come from the germline V gene. For the CDR3, the DNA is TGTGCCAGCAGTGAAGCCCCCGGGACAGGTTCTGGCTACACCTTC. Encoded protein: CASSEAPGTGSGYTF.

V usage is TRBV28 and J usage is TRBJ1-1; 7 bases map to TRBD1. The germline gives CDR1 MDHEN, CDR2 SYDVKM. V was pared by 9 bases and J by 1 base, with 8 bases of the junction left unmatched. The CDR3 is made up of 14 amino acids. The CDR3 DNA follows: TGTGCCAGTAGGGGGCCCACAGGGAACACTGAAGCTTTCTTT. This gives the protein CASRGPTGNTEAFF. The variable domain in full, completed from reference TRBV28 and TRBJ1-1, reads DVKVTQSSRYLVKRTGEKVFLECVQDMDHENMFWYRQDPGLGLRLIYFSYDVKMKEKGDIPEGYSVSREKKERFSLILESASTNQTSMYLCASRGPTGNTEAFFGQGTRLTVV.

This clone was counted once. The V and J genes are TRBV5-1 and TRBJ2-4, with 9 bases aligning to TRBD2. The CDR3 sequence is 17 residues long. The junction had 4 bases not matched to a gene; V was cut back by 0 bases and J by 0 bases. Germline V gene lookup returns CDR1 SGHRS and CDR2 YFSETQ. CDR3 in amino acids: CASSLDASGAAKNIQYF. The CDR3 nucleotides are TGCGCCAGCAGCTTGGACGCTAGCGGGGCAGCCAAAAACATTCAGTACTTC.

CDR3 coding DNA: TGTGCCATCAGTCCAGTCGGTGTCGACGCTTTCTTT. This sequence encodes CAISPVGVDAFF. The rearrangement uses TRBV10-3 and TRBJ1-1; D not certain. From germline, CDR1 is ENHRY and CDR2 SYGVKD. The CDR3 contains 12 residues. V lost 5 bases to trimming and J lost 11 bases, with 15 bases between them.

The chain uses TRBV18 and TRBJ1-5; no reliable D call. The CDR3 contains 15 residues. Germline-derived CDR1 and CDR2 are KGHSH and LQKENI. V lost 4 bases to trimming and J lost 6 bases, with 16 bases between them. CDR3 region: CASSQLPGRSQPQHF. CDR3 bases: TGTGCCAGCTCACAGCTCCCCGGTCGTAGTCAGCCCCAGCATTTT.

The chain uses TRBV4-1 and TRBJ2-6; TRBD1 is a possible D gene (5 bases). Germline V gene lookup returns CDR1 MGHRA and CDR2 YSYEKL. CDR3 length: 18 residues. V gave up 4 bases and J gave up 0 bases, with 16 bases separating them. In nucleotides, the CDR3 is TGCGCCAGCAGCCGCATCCCTGGGGCTCACTCTGGGGCCAACGTCCTGACTTTC. This sequence encodes CASSRIPGAHSGANVLTF.

This clone came up once. CDR3 protein: CASSRRDGNEQFF. The CDR3 region has the DNA TGTGCCAGTAGTCGAAGGGACGGCAATGAGCAGTTCTTC. The V call is TRBV19, the J call TRBJ2-1; TRBD1 or TRBD2 may be the D gene (5 bases each). The CDR3 contains 13 residues. Germline V gene lookup returns CDR1 LNHDA and CDR2 SQIVND (reference sequence). The V gene lost 5 bases and the J gene lost 6 bases, with 11 bases spanning the gap.

Details on this clone: The sample contains more than one DNA sequence encoding this CDR3. This sequence joins TRBV6-1 and TRBJ1-2; unclear D gene. CDR3 length: 13 residues. Trimming removed 1 base at V and 3 bases at J, with 6 bases between. CDR1 is MNHNS, CDR2 SASEGT, per germline. The CDR3 DNA reads as TGTGCCAGCAGTGAAGGCGCTCACTATGGCTACACCTTC. Translating gives CASSEGAHYGYTF.

The chain couples TRBV15 to TRBJ2-3; D perhaps matches TRBD1 (6 bases). This CDR3 is 16 amino acids long. V was trimmed by 0 bases and J by 4 bases, leaving 14 bases between them. Germline V gene sequence: CDR1 LNHNV, CDR2 YYDKDF (reference sequence). The CDR3 reads CATSRDPGKGADTQYF. CDR3 sequence (DNA): TGTGCCACCAGCAGAGATCCAGGGAAGGGGGCAGATACGCAGTATTTT.

Turning to this clone: Other DNA sequences in the same sample also yield this CDR3. The chain is built from TRBV30 and TRBJ1-1; perhaps TRBD1 as D (6 bases). The length of the CDR3 is 13 residues. The germline V gene has CDR1 GTSNPN and CDR2 SVGIG (reference sequence). V lost 3 bases and J lost 4, with 12 bases in between. The CDR3 DNA reads as TGTGCCTGGAGCGTTCGGACAGCCACTGAAGCTTTCTTT. Translating gives CAWSVRTATEAFF.

The chain is built from TRBV29-1 and TRBJ1-2; TRBD1 aligns across 9 bases. Germline V gives CDR1 SQVTM, CDR2 ANQGSEA. The CDR3 has 14 residues. Trimming took 3 bases from V and 7 from J; bases not matched to a gene: 9. The DNA for the CDR3 is TGCAGCGTTGATCGGGACAGGGAAACCCTTGGCTACACCTTC. It codes for CSVDRDRETLGYTF. Full variable domain (missing parts from reference TRBV29-1 and TRBJ1-2): SAVISQKPSRDICQRGTSLTIQCQVDSQVTMMFWYRQQPGQSLTLIATANQGSEATYESGFVIDKFPISRPNLTFSTLTVSNMSPEDSSIYLCSVDRDRETLGYTFGSGTRLTVV.

This clone showed up just a few times. J is TRBJ1-3 and V is TRBV30; D uncertain. Trimming pared 4 bases from V and 0 bases from J, leaving 7 bases between. The CDR3 has 13 amino acids. The germline gives CDR1 GTSNPN, CDR2 SVGIG (reference sequence). The CDR3 sequence: CAWTALSGNTIYF. Written as DNA, the CDR3 is TGTGCCTGGACAGCTCTCTCTGGAAACACCATATATTTT.

The chain uses TRBV10-3 and TRBJ2-5; possibly TRBD1 for D (5 bases). CDR3 length equals 13 residues. V was pared by 4 bases and J by 0 bases, with 6 bases between. CDR1 is ENHRY, CDR2 SYGVKD, per germline. The CDR3 bases are TGTGCCATCAGTGGGACACACCAAGAGACCCAGTACTTC. This encodes CAISGTHQETQYF.

The V and J genes are TRBV4-1 and TRBJ1-1; no definite D call. The V gene lost 3 bases and the J gene lost 2 bases, with 13 bases spanning the gap. The CDR3 runs 15 residues. CDR1 MGHRA and CDR2 YSYEKL come from the germline V gene. The chain's CDR3 is CASSQVASGNTEAFF. For the CDR3, the DNA is TGCGCCAGCAGCCAGGTAGCTTCGGGTAACACTGAAGCTTTCTTT.

The chain carries TRBV2 and TRBJ2-6; D ambiguous. Trimming stripped 3 bases from V and 0 bases from J, with 12 bases between. The CDR3 loop spans 17 amino acids. Germline V gene sequence: CDR1 SNHLY, CDR2 FYNNEI. CDR3 in amino acids: CASSELRAPSGANVLTF. CDR3 nucleotides: TGTGCCAGCAGTGAGCTTCGGGCCCCCTCTGGGGCCAACGTCCTGACTTTC.

The gene calls are TRBV29-1 and TRBJ2-5, with D maybe TRBD2 (6 bases). V was clipped by 0 bases and J by 6 bases, with 17 bases between them. There are 15 residues in the CDR3. In germline, CDR1 is SQVTM, CDR2 ANQGSEA. CDR3 loop: CSVEDRGGKRKTQYF. The CDR3 nucleotides are TGCAGCGTTGAAGATCGCGGCGGGAAGAGGAAGACCCAGTACTTC.

The chain couples TRBV9 to TRBJ2-6, with D maybe TRBD2 (6 bases). The length of the CDR3 is 18 residues. Germline-derived CDR1 and CDR2 are SGDLS and YYNGEE. Trimming stripped 4 bases from V and 1 base from J, with 18 bases between. CDR3 DNA sequence: TGTGCCAGCAGCCCTGGCGGGAATCCCGGATCTGGGGCCAACGTCCTGACTTTC. This sequence encodes CASSPGGNPGSGANVLTF.

The rearrangement links TRBV7-9 to TRBJ2-1; 10 positions agree with TRBD2. V gave up 2 bases and J gave up 1 base; unmatched junction bases: 5. Germline V gives CDR1 SEHNR, CDR2 FQNEAQ (reference sequence). The CDR3 is 17 amino acids. CDR3 coding DNA: TGTGCCAGCAGCTTATTGACTAGCGGGCCATCCTACAATGAGCAGTTCTTC. This codes for CASSLLTSGPSYNEQFF.

In its sample, this clone was seen once. CDR3 nucleotides: TGTGCCATCAGTGAGTCGCCCCGGGAGAATAATTCACCCCTCCACTTT. Its translation is CAISESPRENNSPLHF. The gene calls are TRBV10-3 and TRBJ1-6; D is unresolved. V was pared by 0 bases and J by 5 bases, with 11 bases between. Germline V gene sequence: CDR1 ENHRY, CDR2 SYGVKD. CDR3 length: 16 residues.

In the case of this clone: Other DNA sequences from this sample encode an identical CDR3 as well. The chain has TRBV18 and TRBJ2-3, with TRBD2 matching over 9 bases. There are 15 residues in the CDR3. Germline CDR1 and CDR2: KGHSH and LQKENI. After removal of 3 bases from V and 3 bases from J, the junction contained 4 bases not matched to a gene. DNA of the CDR3: TGTGCCAGCTCACCCGGACTAGCGTCGACAGATACGCAGTATTTT. It codes for CASSPGLASTDTQYF. The variable domain in full, with the rest retrieved from reference TRBV18 and TRBJ2-3, is NAGVMQNPRHLVRRRGQEARLRCSPMKGHSHVYWYRQLPEEGLKFMVYLQKENIIDESGMPKERFSAEFPKEGPSILRIQQVVRGDSAAYFCASSPGLASTDTQYFGPGTRLTVL.

J is TRBJ1-1 and V is TRBV18, with 8 bases matching TRBD1. The germline gives CDR1 KGHSH, CDR2 LQKENI. V dropped 7 bases and J dropped 5; count of bases not matched to a gene: 6. The CDR3 runs 13 residues. The CDR3, as DNA: TGTGCCAGCTTCGTGACAGGGGAAACTGAAGCTTTCTTT. It specifies CASFVTGETEAFF.

The gene calls are TRBV6-1 and TRBJ2-1; D tentatively reads TRBD1 or TRBD2 (5 bases each). Per germline, CDR1 MNHNS and CDR2 SASEGT. Trimming left V 5 bases short and J 3 bases short, with 11 bases between. The CDR3 has 14 amino acids. The CDR3 DNA reads as TGTGCCAGCAGTTCCGGGACGGGCTACAATGAGCAGTTCTTC. Translating gives CASSSGTGYNEQFF.

This clone has a single count. The chain recombines TRBV2 with TRBJ1-6; TRBD1 aligns across 8 bases. The germline gives CDR1 SNHLY, CDR2 FYNNEI. V was clipped by 7 bases and J by 0 bases; unmatched bases: 14. The CDR3 has 19 amino acids. This CDR3 is CASTMTGVGGSSYNSPLHF. The CDR3 region has the DNA TGTGCCAGCACTATGACAGGGGTCGGTGGTAGCTCCTATAATTCACCCCTCCACTTT.

A single count supports this clone. J is TRBJ2-1 and V is TRBV28; possibly TRBD1 for D (7 bases). The CDR3 covers 15 residues. Germline V gene lookup returns CDR1 MDHEN and CDR2 SYDVKM. Between the trimmed V and J ends, which lost 7 bases and 0 bases, there was a span of 13 bases. The DNA for the CDR3 is TGTGCCAGCAACCCAGGGGGGAGCTCCTACAATGAGCAGTTCTTC. The encoded protein is CASNPGGSSYNEQFF.

In regard to this clone: Distinct nucleotide sequences in the sample also encode this CDR3. This chain joins TRBV7-2 and TRBJ2-7; 11 bases fit TRBD1. In germline, CDR1 is SGHTA, CDR2 FQGNSA. With V trimmed by 5 bases and J by 4 bases, 4 bases remained unmatched. The length of the CDR3 is 14 residues. The CDR3 sequence: CASSLGQGAYEQYF. For the CDR3, the DNA is TGTGCCAGCAGCCTTGGACAGGGGGCATACGAGCAGTACTTC.

About this clone: The sample contains more than one DNA sequence encoding this CDR3. The chain employs TRBV27 and TRBJ1-6; D uncertain. Trimming took 0 bases from V and 1 from J, leaving 7 bases between them. In germline, CDR1 is MNHEY, CDR2 SMNVEV (reference sequence). This CDR3 comprises 16 residues. This CDR3 reads CASSLSGNSYNSPLHF. CDR3 nucleotide sequence: TGTGCCAGCAGTTTATCAGGGAATTCCTATAATTCACCCCTCCACTTT.

The chain combines TRBV5-4 with TRBJ1-1, with D maybe TRBD1 (6 bases). Trimming cost V 1 base and J 6 bases, with 10 bases left between them. The CDR3 loop spans 13 amino acids. Germline CDR1 is SGHNT and CDR2 is YYREEE (reference sequence). The CDR3 region is CASSLQGSSEAFF. For the CDR3, the DNA is TGTGCCAGCAGCTTGCAGGGGAGTTCTGAAGCTTTCTTT.

This sequence joins TRBV7-9 and TRBJ1-2, with a tentative D call TRBD1 (6 bases). CDR1 is SEHNR, CDR2 FQNEAQ, per germline (reference sequence). V was clipped by 3 bases and J by 12 bases, with 17 bases between them. The CDR3 totals 13 residues. As DNA, the CDR3 is TGTGCCAGCAGCTTTGGACAGTTTTTGACCGACACCTTC. Translated: CASSFGQFLTDTF.

The chain employs TRBV5-8 and TRBJ1-1; D gene ambiguous. The CDR3 length is 17 residues. Germline assignment: CDR1 SGHTS and CDR2 YDEGEE. The germline V and J ends were trimmed by 4 bases and 0 bases, with 19 bases remaining between them. In DNA form, the CDR3 reads TGTGCCAGCAGCCCTGTTGAGGGCAGGTTGTTGAACACTGAAGCTTTCTTT. Translation: CASSPVEGRLLNTEAFF.